A selection of T cell receptor beta chains follows, all from one sample in a study of identical twins. In TCRdb, the 5' RACE reads were re-called with MiXCR into one record per CDR3 protein. The table includes hundreds of thousands of distinct CDR3 sequences, less than 10% detected once. This sample also appeared in a second study, on yellow fever vaccine responses in identical twins.

Sequences were obtained from PBMCs. Receptors were obtained from a young woman in good health. CDR3s include the opening cysteine and the closing phenylalanine or tryptophan. The order of the fields is V gene, D gene, J gene, clone size, CDR3 length, CDR3 protein, CDR3 DNA. The D gene is left open where the match is weak. Expanded clones get a size class; other rows say once, few or many, or leave the size out.

>TRBV28|-|TRBJ2-3|-|15
CASLRASRDTDTQYF
TGTGCCAGCCTTAGGGCTAGCCGGGACACAGATACGCAGTATTTT
>TRBV29-1|-|TRBJ2-7|many|13
CSSAAFVGDEQYF
TGCAGCTCCGCGGCCTTTGTCGGCGATGAGCAGTACTTC
>TRBV4-2|-|TRBJ2-5|-|14
CASSQQQGQETQYF
TGTGCCAGCAGCCAGCAACAGGGTCAAGAGACCCAGTACTTC
>TRBV6-6|-|TRBJ2-2|-|13
CASSKQGTGELFF
TGTGCCAGCAGCAAACAGGGCACCGGGGAGCTGTTTTTT
>TRBV6-1|TRBD2|TRBJ2-3|-|15
CASKISGGAADTQYF
TGTGCCAGCAAAATTAGCGGGGGGGCAGCTGATACGCAGTATTTT
>TRBV5-1|-|TRBJ2-1|-|14
CASSSVGSYNEQFF
TGCGCCAGCAGCTCAGTTGGGTCCTACAATGAGCAGTTCTTC
>TRBV4-3|-|TRBJ2-5|few|14
CASSQSQGFGTQYF
TGCGCCAGCAGCCAATCCCAGGGTTTTGGGACCCAGTACTTC
>TRBV7-3|TRBD1|TRBJ1-2|few|18
CASSFPETGGLHDYGYTF
TGTGCCAGCAGCTTCCCTGAGACAGGGGGCCTACACGACTATGGCTACACCTTC
>TRBV30|-|TRBJ1-4|few|15
CAWSEETATNEKLFF
TGTGCCTGGAGTGAAGAGACGGCAACTAATGAAAAACTGTTTTTT
>TRBV20-1|TRBD2|TRBJ2-5|few|14
CSARGGGGSETQYF
TGCAGTGCTAGAGGGGGCGGGGGTAGTGAGACCCAGTACTTC
>TRBV10-2|TRBD2|TRBJ2-3|-|15
CASSEMRGGGHTQYF
TGCGCCAGCAGTGAGATGCGGGGGGGCGGACATACGCAGTATTTT
>TRBV5-5|TRBD1|TRBJ1-5|-|16
CASSRTGNGGNQPQHF
TGTGCCAGCAGCCGGACAGGTAATGGTGGCAATCAGCCCCAGCATTTT
>TRBV7-3|TRBD2|TRBJ2-7|-|15
CASSLFGGGDYEQYF
TGTGCCAGCAGCTTGTTCGGCGGGGGGGACTACGAGCAGTACTTC
>TRBV6-1|TRBD1|TRBJ1-1|many|13
CASGDSENTEAFF
TGTGCCAGCGGGGACAGCGAGAACACTGAAGCTTTCTTT
>TRBV15|-|TRBJ1-2|few|13
CATSGVISGGSTF
TGTGCCACCAGCGGGGTTATTTCGGGTGGGTCCACCTTC
>TRBV29-1|TRBD2|TRBJ2-3|many|12
CSAVSGADTQYF
TGCAGCGCCGTAAGCGGGGCAGATACGCAGTATTTT